This T cell receptor beta chain originates from a study of chemoradiotherapy in HPV16-positive cancers. From germline, CDR1 is SGHTA and CDR2 FQGNSA. Trimming removed 4 bases from V and 7 bases from J; junction bases left unmatched: 7. The CDR3 is 16 residues long. Generated by immunoSEQ multiplex PCR, the TCRdb table keeps only in-frame clones and is missing some. The sample lists tens of thousands of clones, approximately 94% occurring once. The clonotype was recovered from a human donor with HPV-associated anogenital cancer. Sequencing was performed on blood, taken from a patient who underwent chemoradiotherapy. The rearrangement joins TRBV7-2 to TRBJ2-4; 13 bases map to TRBD2. The CDR3 DNA reads TGTGCCAGCAGCTCCGGGACTAGCGGGGTCGGGAACATTCAGTACTTC. It translates to CASSSGTSGVGNIQYF.